A single sample gave rise to the 30 T cell receptor beta chains below, sequenced in a study of regulatory T cells in long-lasting Graves disease. With iRepertoire HTBI primers and Arm-PCR of CDR3 regions, TCR beta libraries were built. TCRdb re-called the multiplex PCR reads through MiXCR, storing one row per CDR3 protein. The sample lists roughly 450,000 distinct CDR3 sequences, less than 25% occurring once. Regarding time point: persistent/refractory GD, antithyroid drugs over 5 years with positive TRAb. After RNA was extracted from PBMCs, the TCR library was made from it. The material was peripheral blood mononuclear cells (PBMCs), obtained when the disease was refractory, from a patient treated with antithyroid drugs. Source of these receptors: a female donor with Graves disease.

The gene calls are TRBV10-1 and TRBJ2-2, with D possibly being TRBD2 (5 bases). V shed 8 bases and J shed 4 bases, with 14 bases lying between them. Looked up from germline, CDR1 is WNHNN and CDR2 is SYGVQD (reference sequence). The CDR3 is 14 amino acids. The CDR3 loop reads CASGETESTGELFF. CDR3 nucleotide sequence: TGCGCCAGCGGGGAGACGGAGTCCACCGGGGAGCTGTTTTTT.

This clonotype was seen more than once but under ten times. The rearrangement joins TRBV10-2 to TRBJ2-4; no firm D call. This CDR3 is built from 17 residues. V dropped 0 bases and J dropped 0 bases, with 12 bases sitting between them. Germline-derived CDR1 and CDR2 are WSHSY and SAAADI. CDR3 region: CASSESSRPVAKNIQYF. The DNA for the CDR3 is TGCGCCAGCAGTGAGTCGAGCAGACCGGTAGCCAAAAACATTCAGTACTTC.

This clonotype came up a few times. The V and J genes are TRBV6-1 and TRBJ1-4; TRBD1 is a possible D gene (5 bases). This CDR3 has 15 residues. The V end was cut by 7 bases, the J end by 0 bases, with 12 bases between. Germline CDR1 is MNHNS and CDR2 is SASEGT. This CDR3 is CASNRDGATNEKLFF. As DNA, the CDR3 is TGTGCCAGCAACCGGGACGGCGCAACTAATGAAAAACTGTTTTTT.

About this clonotype itself: A much larger clone sits a single nucleotide away, making a read error possible. The chain joins TRBV28 to TRBJ1-6; unclear D gene. Trimming removed 5 bases from V and 9 bases from J, with 14 bases in between. CDR1 and CDR2 (germline): MDHEN, SYDVKM. The CDR3 consists of 14 residues. The CDR3 sequence: CASSNLPQSSPLHF. The CDR3 DNA sequence: TGTGCCAGCAGTAACCTCCCCCAGAGTTCACCCCTCCACTTT.

A few counts support this clonotype. The genes are TRBV7-9 and TRBJ2-5, with 12 nucleotides matching TRBD2. V was pared by 5 bases and J by 5 bases, with 15 bases of the junction left unmatched. Germline-derived CDR1 and CDR2 are SEHNR and FQNEAQ (reference sequence). The CDR3 consists of 18 residues. CDR3 in amino acids: CASSQWTSGIFLGETQYF. CDR3 sequence (DNA): TGTGCCAGCAGCCAATGGACTAGCGGGATATTTTTAGGGGAGACCCAGTACTTC.

This clonotype was picked up many times. J is TRBJ1-2 and V is TRBV28; D may be TRBD1 (6 bases). Trimming removed 3 bases from V and 8 bases from J, with 10 bases in between. The CDR3 is 12 amino acids. Germline values: CDR1 MDHEN, CDR2 SYDVKM. CDR3 bases: TGTGCCAGCAGTTTCGGACAGAACGGCTACACCTTC. Its protein is CASSFGQNGYTF.

At least ten counts were recorded for this clonotype. This chain uses TRBV11-2 with TRBJ2-7, with 7 bases fitting TRBD2. V shed 6 bases, J shed 0 bases, and the junction held 8 bases outside the gene matches. This CDR3 region has 15 residues. Per the germline V gene, CDR1 is SGHAT and CDR2 is FQNNGV. CDR3 bases: TGTGCCAGCAGTTTTGGAGGCGGGAGCTCCTACGAGCAGTACTTC. Translated, it gives CASSFGGGSSYEQYF.

The table lists this clonotype with many counts. The J gene is TRBJ2-7, the V gene TRBV6-1; TRBD1 matches at 7 bases. V was clipped by 7 bases and J by 7 bases; unmatched bases: 7. The germline gives CDR1 MNHNS, CDR2 SASEGT. The CDR3 is 12 residues long. CDR3 loop: CASKRQTGEQYF. The CDR3 bases are TGTGCCAGCAAGAGACAGACAGGGGAGCAGTACTTC.

This clonotype was picked up a small number of times. V and J are TRBV9 and TRBJ2-2; D is uncertain. The CDR3 length is 14 residues. The V and J ends lost 0 bases and 5 bases respectively, with 8 bases between them. Germline CDR1 and CDR2: SGDLS and YYNGEE. The CDR3 spells CASSVDGATGELFF. Written as DNA, the CDR3 is TGTGCCAGCAGCGTAGATGGAGCGACCGGGGAGCTGTTTTTT.

The chain has TRBV11-3 and TRBJ2-3; unclear D gene. Germline CDR1 reads SGHNT; CDR2 reads YENEEA. V lost 5 bases and J 1 base, leaving 7 bases between the germline ends. There are 13 residues in the CDR3. The CDR3 reads CASSARRTDTQYF. The CDR3 coding sequence is TGTGCCAGCAGCGCCCGGCGCACAGATACGCAGTATTTT.

This clonotype has at least ten counts. V is TRBV3-1 and J is TRBJ2-5; D remains unclear. V shed 4 bases and J shed 5 bases, with 11 bases lying between them. The CDR3 extends over 13 amino acids. The germline V gene encodes CDR1 LGHDT and CDR2 YNNKEL (reference sequence). CDR3 protein: CASSLRMLETQYF. CDR3 sequence (DNA): TGTGCCAGCAGCCTCCGGATGTTGGAGACCCAGTACTTC.

This clonotype was picked up a small number of times. The chain combines TRBV12-3 or TRBV12-4 with TRBJ1-2, with a weak D call TRBD1 (6 bases). Trimming took 6 bases from V and 2 from J, leaving 13 bases between them. This CDR3 has 14 residues. The CDR3 reads CASRQGGANYGYTF. The CDR3 DNA sequence: TGTGCCAGCAGACAGGGAGGAGCGAACTATGGCTACACCTTC.

This clonotype has at least ten counts. The V and J genes are TRBV11-2 and TRBJ2-3; maybe TRBD2 (5 bases). The germline V gene has CDR1 SGHAT and CDR2 FQNNGV. Trimming cost V 5 bases and J 6 bases, with 15 bases left between them. The length of the CDR3 is 14 residues. CDR3 DNA sequence: TGTGCCAGCAGCCCGGACTGGTTTCGGGATACGCAGTATTTT. This encodes CASSPDWFRDTQYF.

This rearrangement joins TRBV20-1 to TRBJ2-2; 10 bases agree with TRBD2. This CDR3 is built from 16 residues. Germline values: CDR1 DFQATT, CDR2 SNEGSKA (reference sequence). V was pared by 3 bases and J by 7 bases, with 11 bases of the junction left unmatched. The CDR3 region has the DNA TGCAGTGCTAGGCCCCTAGCGGGAGAGCTTGGCGGGGAGCTGTTTTTT. It specifies CSARPLAGELGGELFF.

This clonotype showed up many times. The J gene is TRBJ1-2, the V gene TRBV20-1; 9 bases are shared with TRBD1. Germline V gene lookup returns CDR1 DFQATT and CDR2 SNEGSKA (reference sequence). Unmatched junction bases numbered 10, after V lost 2 bases and J lost 6 bases. This CDR3 region has 15 residues. The CDR3 is CSARHPGQGINGYTF. CDR3 bases: TGCAGTGCTAGACACCCGGGACAGGGCATAAATGGCTACACCTTC.

This clonotype occurred once. V and J are TRBV20-1 and TRBJ2-1, with TRBD2 matching 8 bases. This CDR3 spans 18 amino acids. V shed 7 bases, J shed 1 base, and the junction held 18 bases outside the gene matches. Germline CDR1 DFQATT, CDR2 SNEGSKA (reference sequence). In DNA form, the CDR3 reads TGCAGTGTTATGGGACTAGGCTCATTTGGACGATCCTACAATGAGCAGTTCTTC. Amino acids: CSVMGLGSFGRSYNEQFF.

The rearrangement links TRBV30 to TRBJ2-3, with a possible D match to TRBD1 (5 bases). V was trimmed by 4 bases and J by 4 bases, leaving 18 bases between them. The length of the CDR3 is 15 residues. Germline V lookup: CDR1 GTSNPN, CDR2 SVGIG (reference sequence). The CDR3 coding sequence is TGTGCCTGGACCCTGACTTCGTGGGGCGCAGATACGCAGTATTTT. Translated: CAWTLTSWGADTQYF.

This clonotype was observed a handful of times. This chain's CDR3 is CASSQEVGLAGASTQYF. The CDR3, as DNA: TGTGCCAGCAGCCAAGAAGTCGGACTAGCGGGAGCGAGCACGCAGTATTTT. V and J are TRBV3-1 and TRBJ2-3; 13 bases map to TRBD2. The CDR3 has 17 amino acids. V trimming: 0 bases; J trimming: 9 bases; junction bases outside the gene matches: 9. Germline V gene sequence: CDR1 LGHDT, CDR2 YNNKEL (reference sequence).

This clonotype was picked up many times. This rearrangement joins TRBV12-3 or TRBV12-4 to TRBJ2-2; tentatively, D is TRBD1 or TRBD2 (5 bases each). The CDR3 totals 15 residues. V lost 10 bases, J lost 2 bases, and 17 bases lay in between. In nucleotides, the CDR3 is TGTGCCACCACTTCGGGGCAACCTAACACCGGGGAGCTGTTTTTT. It translates to CATTSGQPNTGELFF.

This clonotype was seen ten or more times. This rearrangement joins TRBV5-1 to TRBJ2-7; TRBD2 aligns across 8 bases. From germline, CDR1 is SGHRS and CDR2 YFSETQ. V dropped 1 base and J dropped 5; count of bases not matched to a gene: 5. The CDR3 extends over 14 amino acids. The chain's CDR3 is CASSLWGLGHEQYF. Written as DNA, the CDR3 is TGCGCCAGCAGCTTGTGGGGACTAGGTCACGAGCAGTACTTC.

There are a few counts of this clonotype. The chain recombines TRBV20-1 with TRBJ2-7; TRBD1 agrees at 8 bases. The CDR3 length is 13 residues. Germline values: CDR1 DFQATT, CDR2 SNEGSKA (reference sequence). The V and J ends lost 4 bases and 2 bases, in that order; junction bases with no gene match: 4. This chain's CDR3 is CSATGQATYEQYF. The CDR3 nucleotides are TGCAGTGCTACGGGACAGGCGACCTACGAGCAGTACTTC.

This clonotype was seen only a few times. This chain uses TRBV5-6 with TRBJ2-7; 7 bases line up with TRBD2. Trimming cost V 6 bases and J 1 base; bases outside gene matches: 7. The CDR3 contains 14 residues. The germline V gene encodes CDR1 SGHDT and CDR2 YYEEEE. The CDR3 spells CASTWGGASYEQYF. The CDR3 region has the DNA TGTGCCAGCACCTGGGGAGGGGCGTCCTACGAGCAGTACTTC.

The J gene is TRBJ1-1, the V gene TRBV29-1, with a weak D call TRBD1 (5 bases). Looked up from germline, CDR1 is SQVTM and CDR2 is ANQGSEA. This CDR3 contains 13 residues. Trimming removed 4 bases from V and 9 bases from J, with 18 bases in between. In DNA form, the CDR3 reads TGCAGCGTTGTAAGTGGTGTGGGGGGAAAAGCTTTCTTT. Translated: CSVVSGVGGKAFF.

V and J are TRBV7-9 and TRBJ2-1; D gene unclear. The ends were cut back, 0 bases at V and 7 bases at J, with 13 bases in the middle. Looked up from germline, CDR1 is SEHNR and CDR2 is FQNEAQ (reference sequence). The CDR3 has 15 residues. Here the CDR3 DNA reads TGTGCCAGCAGCTTAGCGGGCCGGGTGGTGAATGAGCAGTTCTTC. Translating it yields CASSLAGRVVNEQFF.

Ten or more counts support this clonotype. The V and J genes are TRBV12-3 or TRBV12-4 and TRBJ1-1; D is unclear. This CDR3 is built from 12 residues. V was shortened by 8 bases and J by 4 bases, with 11 bases between the two germline ends. In DNA, the CDR3 is TGTGCCAGCGGAGCCGTCGTCACTGAAGCTTTCTTT. It translates to CASGAVVTEAFF.

This clonotype has just a few counts. The chain uses TRBV9 and TRBJ1-1; no definite D call. The CDR3 consists of 14 residues. CDR1 is SGDLS, CDR2 YYNGEE, per germline. Trimming shortened V by 0 bases and J by 1 base, and 7 bases separated the two germline ends. The CDR3 nucleotides are TGTGCCAGCAGCGTAGTGGCGGAGAACACTGAAGCTTTCTTT. This codes for CASSVVAENTEAFF.

This clonotype has just a few counts. The rearrangement links TRBV27 to TRBJ1-2; D possibly corresponds to TRBD1 (5 bases). V was cut by 6 bases and J by 4 bases, with 12 bases left in between. This CDR3 has 13 residues. Germline V lookup: CDR1 MNHEY, CDR2 SMNVEV (reference sequence). CDR3 in amino acids: CASSAGYGYGYTF. The CDR3 region has the DNA TGTGCCAGCAGCGCAGGGTATGGCTATGGCTACACCTTC.

This clonotype was found a few times. V usage is TRBV7-6 and J usage is TRBJ2-5; TRBD2 agrees at 8 bases. This CDR3 is 16 amino acids long. Germline-derived CDR1 and CDR2 are SGHVS and FNYEAQ. Trimming took 5 bases from V and 2 from J; bases not matched to a gene: 10. CDR3: CASSRGAGALQETQYF. The CDR3, as DNA: TGTGCCAGCAGCAGAGGAGCGGGGGCCCTTCAAGAGACCCAGTACTTC.

There are many counts of this clonotype. DNA for the CDR3: TGTGCCAGCAAGACTAGCGTAGACTCCTACGAGCAGTACTTC. Encoded protein: CASKTSVDSYEQYF. J is TRBJ2-7 and V is TRBV11-2; TRBD2 matches 8 bases. Germline V gene data show CDR1 as SGHAT and CDR2 as FQNNGV. This CDR3 is built from 14 residues. The ends lost 7 bases at V and 0 bases at J; junction bases unmatched: 5.

The CDR3 sequence: CSAKKLGGSTEAFF. As DNA, the CDR3 is TGCAGTGCCAAGAAGTTGGGTGGGAGCACTGAAGCTTTCTTT. This sequence joins TRBV20-1 and TRBJ1-1; D gene ambiguous. Trimming pared 6 bases from V and 4 bases from J, leaving 18 bases between. Germline loops: CDR1 DFQATT, CDR2 SNEGSKA (reference sequence). There are 14 residues in the CDR3.